This passage covers 21 T cell receptor beta chains from one sample sequenced in a study of OX40 agonist ivuxolimab in advanced cancers. Some clones are missing from TCRdb's copy, which holds only in-frame ones; the method was immunoSEQ multiplex PCR. The repertoire holds tens of thousands of clones, with about 82% as singletons. The starting material was CD4+ or CD8+ T cells sorted from blood, obtained in a trial of the OX40 agonist ivuxolimab. The receptors were sampled from an adult with an advanced solid tumor such as melanoma, head and neck, liver or kidney cancer.

The chain has TRBV7-3 and TRBJ2-7; D unclear. The CDR3 has 14 residues. Germline lookup yields CDR1 SGHTA and CDR2 FQGTGA. V was shortened by 1 base and J by 1 base, with 8 bases between the two germline ends. The DNA for the CDR3 is TGTGCCAGCAGCTTAAAGAGACTTTCCTACGAGCAGTACGTC. It specifies CASSLKRLSYEQYV.

The chain uses TRBV30 and TRBJ1-5; weak D call: TRBD1 (6 bases). Per germline, CDR1 GTSNPN and CDR2 SVGIG (reference sequence). The CDR3 is made up of 13 amino acids. V was clipped by 3 bases and J by 2 bases, with 8 bases between them. The CDR3, as DNA: TGTGCCTGGAGCCACAGGGGCAATCAGCCCCAGCATTTT. Encoded protein: CAWSHRGNQPQHF.

V gene TRBV9 combines with J gene TRBJ1-4, with D perhaps matching TRBD1 (5 bases). Germline values: CDR1 SGDLS, CDR2 YYNGEE. The CDR3 totals 16 residues. V lost 0 bases and J lost 8, with 17 bases in between. The CDR3 reads CASSVDGGGDGEKLFF. The CDR3 nucleotides read TGTGCCAGCAGCGTAGATGGTGGGGGAGATGGCGAAAAACTGTTTTTT.

In nucleotides, the CDR3 is TGTGCCAGCTCCCAAGGACTAGCGGGGTACAATGAGCAGTTCTTC. Residues: CASSQGLAGYNEQFF. V gene TRBV18 combines with J gene TRBJ2-1; 12 nucleotides agree with TRBD2. The CDR3 is 15 amino acids. CDR1 and CDR2 (germline): KGHSH, LQKENI. V was pared by 6 bases and J by 4 bases, with 4 bases of the junction left unmatched.

This clone was seen once. The J gene is TRBJ2-4, the V gene TRBV27, with TRBD2 matching 10 bases. Germline V lookup: CDR1 MNHEY, CDR2 SMNVEV (reference sequence). The CDR3 is 16 residues long. The junction had 5 bases not matched to a gene; V was cut back by 3 bases and J by 3 bases. CDR3: CASSFSSGGHKNIQYF. The CDR3 bases are TGTGCCAGCAGTTTTTCTAGCGGGGGACACAAAAACATTCAGTACTTC.

The V and J genes are TRBV6-5 and TRBJ1-1; D uncertain. Germline CDR1 and CDR2: MNHEY and SVGAGI. There are 14 residues in the CDR3. With 0 bases removed from V and 11 bases from J, the gap between germline ends came to 16 bases. The CDR3 loop is CASSYSLGPYTAFF. The DNA of the CDR3 is TGTGCCAGCAGTTACTCCCTCGGGCCCTATACGGCTTTCTTT.

In this sample, this clone turned up a few times. This chain joins TRBV5-1 and TRBJ2-5; no reliable D call. This CDR3 contains 14 residues. Germline V gene sequence: CDR1 SGHRS, CDR2 YFSETQ. V lost 0 bases and J lost 1, with 7 bases in between. The CDR3 spells CASSLVGPQETQYF. Written as DNA, the CDR3 is TGCGCCAGCAGCTTGGTGGGCCCCCAAGAGACCCAGTACTTC.

V gene TRBV5-1 combines with J gene TRBJ1-3; 7 bases align to TRBD1. From germline, CDR1 is SGHRS and CDR2 YFSETQ. V lost 4 bases, J lost 0 bases, and 10 bases stayed unmatched. This CDR3 is 17 amino acids long. CDR3 protein: CASSLNGDRSSGNTIYF. Written as DNA, the CDR3 is TGCGCCAGCAGCCTTAATGGGGACAGAAGCTCTGGAAACACCATATATTTT.

V usage is TRBV11-1 and J usage is TRBJ2-3, with 10 positions matching TRBD1. Trimming at V came to 5 bases and at J to 2 bases, leaving 4 bases not matched to a gene. The length of the CDR3 is 15 residues. Germline loops: CDR1 SGHAT, CDR2 FQDESV (reference sequence). The CDR3: CASSPRQGATDTQYF. CDR3 sequence (DNA): TGTGCCAGCAGCCCCAGACAGGGGGCCACAGATACGCAGTATTTT.

This clone was counted between two and nine times. The gene calls are TRBV7-8 and TRBJ2-7; D ambiguous. The CDR3 is 13 amino acids. V was trimmed by 3 bases and J by 2 bases, leaving 8 bases between them. The germline V gene encodes CDR1 SGHVS and CDR2 FQNEAQ. The CDR3 sequence is CASSFFGPYEQYF. The CDR3 region has the DNA TGTGCCAGCAGCTTCTTCGGCCCCTACGAGCAGTACTTC. The whole variable domain, remainder taken from reference TRBV7-8 and TRBJ2-7, is GAGVSQSPRYKVAKRGQDVALRCDPISGHVSLFWYQQALGQGPEFLTYFQNEAQLDKSGLPSDRFFAERPEGSVSTLKIQRTQQEDSAVYLCASSFFGPYEQYFGPGTRLTVT.

This clone was detected a few times. This chain joins TRBV19 and TRBJ1-3; D is uncertain. V was clipped by 7 bases and J by 2 bases, with 9 bases between them. This CDR3 region has 13 residues. Germline CDR1 and CDR2: LNHDA and SQIVND (reference sequence). CDR3 sequence reads: CASNPGPGNTIYF. CDR3 sequence (DNA): TGTGCCAGTAACCCAGGTCCTGGAAACACCATATATTTT.

The rearrangement uses TRBV5-1 and TRBJ2-5; TRBD2 matches at 9 bases. The CDR3 consists of 16 residues. V lost 0 bases and J lost 3; bases outside the gene matches: 6. Germline loops: CDR1 SGHRS, CDR2 YFSETQ. The CDR3 protein is CASSLGPSGIEETQYF. The DNA of the CDR3 is TGCGCCAGCAGCTTGGGGCCTAGCGGGATCGAAGAGACCCAGTACTTC.

This clone appeared a single time. V usage is TRBV11-2 and J usage is TRBJ2-4; D uncertain. V was clipped by 1 base and J by 7 bases, with 11 bases between them. The V gene's germline CDR1 is SGHAT and CDR2 FQNNGV. The CDR3 runs to 14 residues. Here the CDR3 reads CASSLGSNGNIQYF. The DNA of the CDR3 is TGTGCCAGCAGCTTAGGTTCAAATGGGAACATTCAGTACTTC.

The chain employs TRBV4-1 and TRBJ2-7; 10 positions match TRBD1. The CDR3 has 16 residues. The V gene end was trimmed by 5 bases and the J gene end by 2 bases; junction bases not matched to a gene: 9. Per the germline V gene, CDR1 is MGHRA and CDR2 is YSYEKL. The CDR3, as DNA: TGCGCCAGCAGCTCCCCCCCGGGGACAGGGGCCTACGAGCAGTACTTC. Translation: CASSSPPGTGAYEQYF.

V usage is TRBV5-6 and J usage is TRBJ1-4, with TRBD1 as a possible D gene (6 bases). This CDR3 is 15 amino acids long. CDR1 is SGHDT and CDR2 is YYEEEE in the germline V gene. Trimming left V 4 bases short and J 4 bases short, with 14 bases between. CDR3 in DNA: TGTGCCAGCAGCCGCAGGACAGTGGATAATGAAAAACTGTTTTTT. Amino acids: CASSRRTVDNEKLFF.

This clone was observed a handful of times. This chain's CDR3 is CASSFNRGSEAFF. The CDR3 DNA is TGTGCCAGCAGTTTCAACAGGGGGTCTGAAGCTTTCTTT. This chain connects TRBV25-1 to TRBJ1-1, with 8 bases identical to TRBD1. The germline V gene has CDR1 MGHDK and CDR2 SYGVNS. After removal of 5 bases from V and 6 bases from J, the junction contained 5 bases not matched to a gene. CDR3 length: 13 residues.

This clone has a single count. The gene calls are TRBV21-1 and TRBJ2-5. TRBV21-1 is a known pseudogene. The CDR3 runs 11 residues. This chain's CDR3 is CASTKPETQYF. DNA for the CDR3: TGTGCCAGCACAAAACCCGAGACCCAGTACTTC.

The V call is TRBV7-3, the J call TRBJ1-5; D remains unclear. There are 14 residues in the CDR3. Germline CDR1 SGHTA, CDR2 FQGTGA. Trimming left V 3 bases short and J 1 base short, with 7 bases between. CDR3: CASSFHQSNQPQHF. In DNA, the CDR3 is TGTGCCAGCAGCTTTCATCAGAGCAATCAGCCCCAGCATTTT.

V and J are TRBV4-3 and TRBJ2-3; the match to TRBD2 covers 11 bases. From germline, CDR1 is LGHNA and CDR2 YSLEER. This CDR3 has 17 residues. The V segment lost 0 bases and the J segment 4 bases; nucleotides outside the gene matches: 6. CDR3 sequence (DNA): TGCGCCAGCAGCCAAGATAAAGTAGCGGGAGGGGCAGATACGCAGTATTTT. Its translation is CASSQDKVAGGADTQYF.

The rearrangement links TRBV18 to TRBJ2-2; 7 bases agree with TRBD2. The CDR3 contains 15 residues. With 5 bases clipped from V and 1 base from J, the junction kept 4 bases outside the gene matches. Germline V CDR1 and CDR2: KGHSH, LQKENI. The CDR3, as DNA: TGTGCCAGCTCAGTGACTAGCTTGAACACCGGGGAGCTGTTTTTT. Its protein product is CASSVTSLNTGELFF.

This clone was seen a handful of times. The chain has TRBV29-1 and TRBJ2-7; the D gene is possibly TRBD1 (7 bases). V was cut by 0 bases and J by 3 bases, with 15 bases left in between. From germline, CDR1 is SQVTM and CDR2 ANQGSEA. The CDR3 is 15 residues long. The CDR3 loop is CSVEDRSRGVYEQYF. The CDR3 DNA reads as TGCAGCGTTGAAGATCGGTCCAGGGGGGTCTACGAGCAGTACTTC.